A selection of T cell receptor beta chains follows, all from one sample in a study of cytomegalovirus exposure and HLA in healthy donors. Data came from immunoSEQ multiplex PCR; TCRdb stores just in-frame clones and leaves some out. The sample yields over 90,000 clones, 77% seen once. Sequencing was performed on PBMCs. Receptors were obtained from a male donor in good health and CMV-seropositive. CDR3s include the opening cysteine and the closing phenylalanine or tryptophan. D genes are given only for firm matches. Not every row has a clone size; where given, it reads once, few, many or a size class.

clone_size d_call j_call v_call cdr3_length cdr3_aa cdr3_nt
few NA TRBJ1-1 TRBV7-2 15 CASSPGASMNTEAFF TGTGCCAGCAGCCCTGGGGCCAGCATGAACACTGAAGCTTTCTTT
NA TRBD1 TRBJ1-2 TRBV18 15 CASSPAGQGSYGYTF TGTGCCAGCTCACCCGCGGGACAGGGCAGCTATGGCTACACCTTC
NA TRBD2 TRBJ2-1 TRBV27 16 CASSLLSGRAWNEQFF TGTGCCAGCAGTTTACTTAGCGGGAGGGCTTGGAATGAGCAGTTCTTC
once TRBD2 TRBJ2-3 TRBV4-1 15 CASSQAWTSADTQYF TGCGCCAGCAGCCAAGCGTGGACTAGCGCAGATACGCAGTATTTT
few TRBD1 TRBJ2-1 TRBV19 14 CASSFWTGVNEQFF TGTGCCAGTAGTTTCTGGACAGGAGTTAATGAGCAGTTCTTC
NA TRBD2 TRBJ2-1 TRBV11-1 15 CASSNSGRTGNEQFF TGTGCCAGCAGCAACAGCGGGAGAACGGGGAATGAGCAGTTCTTC
NA NA TRBJ2-7 TRBV2 12 CASTGTPVEQYF TGTGCCAGCACCGGGACACCCGTCGAGCAGTACTTC
NA TRBD2 TRBJ2-2 TRBV11-3 15 CASSPPGTSAGELFF TGTGCCAGCAGCCCCCCCGGGACTAGCGCCGGGGAGCTGTTTTTT
NA NA TRBJ1-1 TRBV6-5 15 CASTQMMAGSTEAFF TGTGCCAGCACCCAAATGATGGCGGGAAGCACTGAAGCTTTCTTT
NA NA TRBJ2-1 TRBV7-9 19 CASSLDGKDLRDFNNEQFF TGTGCCAGCAGCTTAGATGGTAAGGACCTCAGGGACTTTAACAATGAGCAGTTCTTC
NA TRBD2 TRBJ2-3 TRBV10-3 15 CAISLGREAGDTQYF TGTGCCATCAGCCTAGGCCGGGAGGCGGGAGATACGCAGTATTTT
NA TRBD1 TRBJ1-4 TRBV7-8 14 CASSSTGLEEKLFF TGTGCCAGCAGCTCGACAGGGTTAGAGGAAAAACTGTTTTTT
NA NA TRBJ2-7 TRBV7-2 15 CASSSVVAESYEQYF TGTGCCAGCAGCTCCGTCGTAGCGGAGTCCTACGAGCAGTACTTC
few TRBD1 TRBJ1-2 TRBV6-1 12 CASSRQGVGYTF TGTGCCAGCTCTCGACAGGGGGTCGGCTACACCTTC
NA TRBD1 TRBJ2-5 TRBV28 16 CASSLHWGQLQETQYF TGTGCCAGCAGCCTCCACTGGGGACAGCTCCAAGAGACCCAGTACTTC
NA TRBD1 TRBJ2-6 TRBV5-1 17 CASSLRQGGPGANVLTF TGCGCCAGCAGCCTACGACAGGGCGGACCTGGGGCCAACGTCCTGACTTTC
NA NA TRBJ1-2 TRBV9 15 CASSVRPSREPSYTF TGTGCCAGCAGCGTCCGACCGAGCCGGGAACCGAGCTACACCTTC
few TRBD1 TRBJ1-2 TRBV5-1 14 CASSLVATGGDYTF TGCGCCAGCAGCTTGGTTGCGACAGGGGGTGACTACACCTTC
NA NA TRBJ1-1 TRBV5-4 13 CASSLAGDTEAFF TGTGCCAGCAGCTTGGCCGGGGACACTGAAGCTTTCTTT
NA TRBD1 TRBJ2-7 TRBV19 14 CASSPGTGEREQYF TGTGCCAGTAGCCCCGGGACAGGGGAAAGGGAGCAGTACTTC
NA NA TRBJ2-5 TRBV18 13 CASSPTRGETQYF TGTGCCAGCTCACCAACCAGAGGAGAGACCCAGTACTTC
NA TRBD1 TRBJ1-2 TRBV28 14 CASSHRGLGYGYTF TGTGCCAGCAGTCACAGGGGGCTGGGCTATGGCTACACCTTC
NA NA TRBJ2-1 TRBV7-3 13 CASSRTGLDEQFF TGTGCCAGCAGCCGAACAGGGCTAGATGAGCAGTTCTTC
NA NA TRBJ2-7 TRBV28 15 CASSLPGLSSYEQYF TGTGCCAGCAGTTTGCCAGGGTTGAGCTCCTACGAGCAGTACTTC
few NA TRBJ1-1 TRBV5-1 14 CASSPGDVNTEAFF TGCGCCAGCAGCCCGGGGGACGTGAACACTGAAGCTTTCTTT
NA TRBD2 TRBJ2-3 TRBV19 15 CASSIGLAGADTQYF TGTGCCAGTAGTATTGGTTTAGCGGGAGCAGATACGCAGTATTTT
NA NA TRBJ1-6 TRBV10-3 14 CAISETSPASPLHF TGTGCCATCAGTGAGACGAGCCCCGCTTCACCCCTCCACTTT
NA TRBD1 TRBJ2-7 TRBV5-5 14 CASSLTGASYEQYF TGTGCCAGCAGCTTGACAGGGGCCTCCTACGAGCAGTACTTC
NA TRBD1 TRBJ1-1 TRBV28 15 CASSFRRGQGTEAFF TGTGCCAGCAGTTTCCGCAGGGGGCAGGGCACTGAAGCTTTCTTT
NA TRBD1 TRBJ1-3 TRBV5-1 16 CASSLGQGAGGNTIYF TGCGCCAGCAGCTTGGGACAGGGGGCCGGGGGAAACACCATATATTTT
NA TRBD1 TRBJ2-7 TRBV27 13 CASSPGTGYEQYF TGTGCCAGCAGTCCGGGGACAGGGTACGAGCAGTACTTC
NA TRBD2 TRBJ2-2 TRBV5-1 18 CASSPLLAGALNTGELFF TGCGCCAGCAGCCCCCTTTTAGCGGGAGCGTTGAACACCGGGGAGCTGTTTTTT
few NA TRBJ2-1 TRBV18 17 CASSHGAGRGPYNEQFF TGTGCCAGCTCACACGGGGCCGGGAGGGGGCCCTACAATGAGCAGTTCTTC
NA TRBD2 TRBJ2-7 TRBV7-2 12 CASSLGTSLAYF TGTGCCAGCAGCTTAGGGACTAGCCTGGCGTACTTC
NA NA TRBJ2-7 TRBV7-2 12 CASSLERYEQYF TGTGCCAGCAGCTTAGAACGGTACGAGCAGTACTTC
NA NA TRBJ2-2 TRBV28 14 CASTLGLNTGELFF TGTGCCAGCACCTTGGGACTGAACACCGGGGAGCTGTTTTTT
NA NA TRBJ1-2 TRBV10-2 16 CASMAFGRGEDYGYTF TGCGCCAGCATGGCTTTCGGACGGGGGGAGGATTATGGCTACACCTTC
NA TRBD1 TRBJ1-4 TRBV7-6 15 CASSLGTATNEKLFF TGTGCCAGCAGCTTGGGGACAGCAACTAATGAAAAACTGTTTTTT
NA NA TRBJ1-4 TRBV4-3 15 CASSQEGLTNERLFF TGCGCCAGCAGCCAAGAGGGTTTGACTAATGAAAGACTGTTTTTT
NA TRBD2 TRBJ2-1 TRBV7-3 15 CASSHGAGGPNEQFF TGTGCCAGCAGCCACGGGGCGGGAGGGCCGAATGAGCAGTTCTTC
NA TRBD1 TRBJ1-2 TRBV9 14 CASSRDGTAYGYTF TGTGCCAGCAGCCGAGATGGGACAGCCTATGGCTACACCTTC
NA NA TRBJ2-3 TRBV28 14 CASSFHRVTDTQYF TGTGCCAGCAGTTTCCACAGGGTCACAGATACGCAGTATTTT
NA NA TRBJ2-3 TRBV7-9 13 CASAGDMGDTQYF TGTGCCAGCGCTGGGGACATGGGGGATACGCAGTATTTT
NA TRBD1 TRBJ2-7 TRBV18 12 CASSQDRGEQYF TGTGCCAGCTCACAGGACAGGGGCGAGCAGTACTTC
NA NA TRBJ2-3 TRBV11-3 12 CASSLGPDTQYF TGTGCCAGCAGCTTGGGCCCAGATACGCAGTATTTT
NA TRBD1 TRBJ2-7 TRBV29-1 14 CSVERGAGGYEQYF TGCAGCGTTGAGCGAGGTGCAGGGGGCTACGAGCAGTACTTC
once NA TRBJ2-7 TRBV19 12 CASSPSRGQQYF TGTGCCAGTAGTCCTTCGAGAGGGCAACAGTACTTC
once NA TRBJ1-1 TRBV7-8 15 CASSPVAGVNTEAFF TGTGCCAGCAGCCCGGTGGCAGGGGTGAACACTGAAGCTTTCTTT
NA NA TRBJ2-7 TRBV6-5 16 CASSYSGTGRVYEQYF TGTGCCAGCAGTTACTCGGGAACAGGGCGAGTTTACGAGCAGTACTTC
NA TRBD2 TRBJ2-1 TRBV7-8 14 CASSRLAALNEQFF TGTGCCAGCTCTAGACTAGCGGCACTGAATGAGCAGTTCTTC
NA NA TRBJ1-2 TRBV21-1 13 CASSKARGNGYTF TGTGCCAGCAGCAAAGCGCGAGGGAACGGCTACACCTTC
few TRBD1 TRBJ1-6 TRBV5-4 15 CASSIWTGGDSPLHF TGTGCCAGCAGTATCTGGACAGGGGGAGATTCACCCCTCCACTTT
NA NA TRBJ1-1 TRBV5-1 13 CASSLAGVTEAFF TGCGCCAGCAGCTTGGCGGGGGTCACTGAAGCTTTCTTT